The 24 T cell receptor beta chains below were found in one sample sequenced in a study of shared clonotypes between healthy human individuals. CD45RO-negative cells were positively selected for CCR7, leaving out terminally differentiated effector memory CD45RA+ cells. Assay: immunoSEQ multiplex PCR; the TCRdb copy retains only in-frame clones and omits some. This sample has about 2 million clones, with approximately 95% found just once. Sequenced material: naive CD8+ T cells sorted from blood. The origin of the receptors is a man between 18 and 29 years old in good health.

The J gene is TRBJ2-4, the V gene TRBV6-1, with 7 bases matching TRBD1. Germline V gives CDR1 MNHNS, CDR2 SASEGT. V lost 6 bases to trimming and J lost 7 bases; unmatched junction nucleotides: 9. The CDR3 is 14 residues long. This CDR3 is CASRGGLLVNIQYF. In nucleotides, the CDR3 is TGTGCCAGCAGAGGGGGCCTATTAGTCAACATTCAGTACTTC.

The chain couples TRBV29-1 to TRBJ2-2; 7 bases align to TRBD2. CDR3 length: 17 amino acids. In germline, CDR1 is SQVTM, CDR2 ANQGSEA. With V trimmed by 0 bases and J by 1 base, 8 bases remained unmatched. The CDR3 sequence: CSVEDWSSGGNTGELFF. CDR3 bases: TGCAGCGTTGAAGATTGGTCTAGCGGAGGGAACACCGGGGAGCTGTTTTTT.

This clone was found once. The CDR3 DNA reads as TGTGCCAGCAGCCTGAGCGGTTTAATCTCCTACAATGAGCAGTTCTTC. Translated, it gives CASSLSGLISYNEQFF. This chain uses TRBV5-5 with TRBJ2-1; TRBD2 is a possible D gene (5 bases). This CDR3 comprises 16 residues. CDR1 is SGHKS and CDR2 is YYEKEE in the germline V gene (reference sequence). V lost 4 bases to trimming and J lost 0 bases, with 14 bases between them.

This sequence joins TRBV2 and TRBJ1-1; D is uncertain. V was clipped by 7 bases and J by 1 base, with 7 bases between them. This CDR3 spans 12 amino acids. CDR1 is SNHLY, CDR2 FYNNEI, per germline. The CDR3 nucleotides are TGTGCCAGCACAATCGGGAACACTGAAGCTTTCTTT. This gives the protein CASTIGNTEAFF.

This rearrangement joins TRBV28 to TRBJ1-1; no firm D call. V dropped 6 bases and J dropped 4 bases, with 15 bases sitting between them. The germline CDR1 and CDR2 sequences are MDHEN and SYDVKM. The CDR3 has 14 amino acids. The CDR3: CASSLRPLPTEAFF. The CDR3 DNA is TGTGCCAGCAGCTTACGACCCCTCCCCACTGAAGCTTTCTTT. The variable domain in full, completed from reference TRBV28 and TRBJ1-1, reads DVKVTQSSRYLVKRTGEKVFLECVQDMDHENMFWYRQDPGLGLRLIYFSYDVKMKEKGDIPEGYSVSREKKERFSLILESASTNQTSMYLCASSLRPLPTEAFFGQGTRLTVV.

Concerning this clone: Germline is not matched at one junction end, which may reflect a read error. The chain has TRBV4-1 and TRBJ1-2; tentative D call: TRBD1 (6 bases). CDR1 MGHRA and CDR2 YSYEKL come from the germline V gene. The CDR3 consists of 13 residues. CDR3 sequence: CASSPPGTGLKHF. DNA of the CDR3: TGCGCCAGCAGCCCCCCGGGAACAGGGCTTAAACACTTC.

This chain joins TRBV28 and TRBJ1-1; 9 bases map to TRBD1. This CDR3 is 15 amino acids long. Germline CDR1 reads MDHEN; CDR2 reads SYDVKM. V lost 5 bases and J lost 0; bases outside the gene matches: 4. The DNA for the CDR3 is TGTGCCAGCAGTATCCGGGACAGGGTGAACACTGAAGCTTTCTTT. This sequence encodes CASSIRDRVNTEAFF.

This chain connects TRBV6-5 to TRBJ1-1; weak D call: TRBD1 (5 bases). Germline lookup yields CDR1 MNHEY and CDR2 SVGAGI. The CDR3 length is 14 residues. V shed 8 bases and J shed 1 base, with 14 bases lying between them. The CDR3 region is CASRAGGTNTEAFF. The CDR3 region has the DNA TGTGCCAGCCGAGCTGGGGGGACGAACACTGAAGCTTTCTTT.

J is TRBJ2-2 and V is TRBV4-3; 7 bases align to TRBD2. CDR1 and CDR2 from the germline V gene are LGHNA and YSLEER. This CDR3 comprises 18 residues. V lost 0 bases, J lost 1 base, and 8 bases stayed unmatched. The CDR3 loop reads CASSQDRGWEGNTGELFF. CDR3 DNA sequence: TGCGCCAGCAGCCAAGATCGGGGGTGGGAGGGGAACACCGGGGAGCTGTTTTTT.

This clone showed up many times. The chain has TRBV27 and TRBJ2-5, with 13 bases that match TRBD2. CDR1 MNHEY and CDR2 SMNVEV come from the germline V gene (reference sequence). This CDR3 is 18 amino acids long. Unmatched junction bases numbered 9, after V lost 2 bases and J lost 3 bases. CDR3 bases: TGTGCCAGCAGTTTAGAAGGGGGGACTAGCGGGATTGAAGAGACCCAGTACTTC. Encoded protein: CASSLEGGTSGIEETQYF.

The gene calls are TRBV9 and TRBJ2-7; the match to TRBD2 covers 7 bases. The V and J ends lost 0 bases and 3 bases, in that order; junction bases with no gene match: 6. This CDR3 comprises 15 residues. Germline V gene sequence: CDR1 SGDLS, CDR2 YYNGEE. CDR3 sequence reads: CASSVASSGGYEQYF. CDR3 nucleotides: TGTGCCAGCAGCGTAGCATCTAGCGGAGGCTACGAGCAGTACTTC.

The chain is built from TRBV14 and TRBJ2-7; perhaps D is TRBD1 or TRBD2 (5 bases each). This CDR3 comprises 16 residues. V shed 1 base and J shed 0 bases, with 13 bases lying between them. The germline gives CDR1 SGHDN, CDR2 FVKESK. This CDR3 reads CASSQAGTEFSYEQYF. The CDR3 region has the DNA TGTGCCAGCAGCCAAGCCGGGACGGAATTCTCCTACGAGCAGTACTTC. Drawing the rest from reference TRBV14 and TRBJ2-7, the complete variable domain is EAGVTQFPSHSVIEKGQTVTLRCDPISGHDNLYWYRRVMGKEIKFLLHFVKESKQDESGMPNNRFLAERTGGTYSTLKVQPAELEDSGVYFCASSQAGTEFSYEQYFGPGTRLTVT.

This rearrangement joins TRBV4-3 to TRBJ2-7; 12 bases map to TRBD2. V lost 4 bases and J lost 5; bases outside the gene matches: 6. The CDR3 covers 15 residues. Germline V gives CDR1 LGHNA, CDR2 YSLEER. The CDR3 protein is CASSPGLAGLNEQYF. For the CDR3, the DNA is TGCGCCAGCAGCCCCGGACTAGCGGGACTCAACGAGCAGTACTTC.

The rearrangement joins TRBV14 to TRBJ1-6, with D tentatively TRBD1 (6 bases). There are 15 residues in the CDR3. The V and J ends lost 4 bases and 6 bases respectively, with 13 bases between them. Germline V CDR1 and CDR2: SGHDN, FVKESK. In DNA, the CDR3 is TGTGCCAGCAGCCCGGTTCCAGGGGTTAATTCACCCCTCCACTTT. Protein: CASSPVPGVNSPLHF. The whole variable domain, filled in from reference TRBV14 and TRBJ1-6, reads EAGVTQFPSHSVIEKGQTVTLRCDPISGHDNLYWYRRVMGKEIKFLLHFVKESKQDESGMPNNRFLAERTGGTYSTLKVQPAELEDSGVYFCASSPVPGVNSPLHFGNGTRLTVT.

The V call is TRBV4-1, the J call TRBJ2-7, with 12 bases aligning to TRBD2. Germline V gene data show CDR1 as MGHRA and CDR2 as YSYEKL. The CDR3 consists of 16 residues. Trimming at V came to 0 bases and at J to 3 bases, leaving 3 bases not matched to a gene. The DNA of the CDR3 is TGCGCCAGCAGCCAAGAACTAGCGGGAGGAGGCTACGAGCAGTACTTC. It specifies CASSQELAGGGYEQYF.

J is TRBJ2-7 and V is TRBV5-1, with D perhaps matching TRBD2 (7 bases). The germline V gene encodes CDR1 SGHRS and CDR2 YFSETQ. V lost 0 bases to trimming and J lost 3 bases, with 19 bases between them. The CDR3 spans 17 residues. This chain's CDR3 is CASSLEPTGRGIYEQYF. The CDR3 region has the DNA TGCGCCAGCAGCTTGGAACCCACAGGGAGGGGGATCTACGAGCAGTACTTC.

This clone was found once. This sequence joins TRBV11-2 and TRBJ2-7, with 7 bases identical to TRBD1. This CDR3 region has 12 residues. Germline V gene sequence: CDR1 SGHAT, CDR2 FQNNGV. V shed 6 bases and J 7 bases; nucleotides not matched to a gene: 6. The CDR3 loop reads CASSSGGWEQYF. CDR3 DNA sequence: TGTGCCAGCAGTTCAGGGGGTTGGGAGCAGTACTTC. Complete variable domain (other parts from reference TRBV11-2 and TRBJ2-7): EAGVAQSPRYKIIEKRQSVAFWCNPISGHATLYWYQQILGQGPKLLIQFQNNGVVDDSQLPKDRFSAERLKGVDSTLKIQPAKLEDSAVYLCASSSGGWEQYFGPGTRLTVT.

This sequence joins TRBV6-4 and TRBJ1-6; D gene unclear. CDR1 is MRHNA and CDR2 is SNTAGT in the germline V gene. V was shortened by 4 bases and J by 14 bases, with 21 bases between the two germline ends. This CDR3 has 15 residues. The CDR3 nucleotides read TGTGCCAGCAGTGTAGGCGACGGGCTCGGGTCGGCCCTCCACTTT. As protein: CASSVGDGLGSALHF.

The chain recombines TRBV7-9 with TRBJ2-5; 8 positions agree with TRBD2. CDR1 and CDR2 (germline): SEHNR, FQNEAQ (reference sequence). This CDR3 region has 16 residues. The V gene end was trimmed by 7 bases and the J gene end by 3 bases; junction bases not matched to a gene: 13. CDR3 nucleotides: TGTGCCAGCACTCCCCCGCAACTAGCGGCTAAAGAGACCCAGTACTTC. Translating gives CASTPPQLAAKETQYF.

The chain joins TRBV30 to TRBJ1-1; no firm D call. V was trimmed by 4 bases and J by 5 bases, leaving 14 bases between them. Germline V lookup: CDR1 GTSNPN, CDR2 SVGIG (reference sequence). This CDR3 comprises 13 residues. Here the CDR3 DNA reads TGTGCCTGGAAGTGGGAAGAGAATACTGAAGCTTTCTTT. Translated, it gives CAWKWEENTEAFF.

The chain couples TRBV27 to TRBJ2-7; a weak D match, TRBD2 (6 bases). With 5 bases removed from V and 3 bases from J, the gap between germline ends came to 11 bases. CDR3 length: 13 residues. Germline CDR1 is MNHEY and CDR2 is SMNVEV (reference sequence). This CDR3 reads CASSDRDFYEQYF. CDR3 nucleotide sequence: TGTGCCAGCAGTGACCGGGACTTCTACGAGCAGTACTTC.

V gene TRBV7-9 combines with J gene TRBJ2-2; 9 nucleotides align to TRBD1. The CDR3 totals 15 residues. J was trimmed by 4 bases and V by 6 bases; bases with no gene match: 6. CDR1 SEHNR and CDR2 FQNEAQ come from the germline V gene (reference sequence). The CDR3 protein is CASRPGQGPTGELFF. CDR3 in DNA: TGTGCCAGCAGGCCGGGACAGGGTCCCACCGGGGAGCTGTTTTTT.

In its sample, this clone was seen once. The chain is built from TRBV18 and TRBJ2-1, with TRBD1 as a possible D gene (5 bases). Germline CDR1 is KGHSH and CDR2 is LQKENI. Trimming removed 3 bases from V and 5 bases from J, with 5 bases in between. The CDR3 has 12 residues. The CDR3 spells CASSPGHNEQFF. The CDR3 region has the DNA TGTGCCAGCTCACCGGGGCACAATGAGCAGTTCTTC.

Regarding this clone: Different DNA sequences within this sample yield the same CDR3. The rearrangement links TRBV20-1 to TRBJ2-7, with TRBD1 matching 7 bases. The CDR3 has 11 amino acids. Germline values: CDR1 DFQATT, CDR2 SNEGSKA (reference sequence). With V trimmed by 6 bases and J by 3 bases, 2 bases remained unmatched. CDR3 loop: CSARQGYEQYF. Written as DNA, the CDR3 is TGCAGTGCAAGACAGGGCTACGAGCAGTACTTC.